The entry below describes one TCR beta chain. As processed by the authors: Amplification with reference gene primers provided the estimates of nucleated cell counts. Here immunoSEQ multiplex PCR was the method, and the copy in TCRdb shows in-frame clones only, minus some. Clone size and the V and J calls come from that table; the DNA yielded D and trimming. The data contain 200,000 or so clones, about 87% of them singletons. This CDR3 comprises 13 residues. Trimming shortened V by 0 bases and J by 9 bases, and 13 bases separated the two germline ends. Germline V gene sequence: CDR1 SGDLS, CDR2 YYNGEE. The data were taken from a study of blood T cell repertoires in COVID-19. Whole-study context: Samples taken during acute and convalescent COVID-19 were collected in the United States, Italy and Spain. PBMCs, B-cell-depleted T cells, or T cells provided the cDNA or gDNA that made up the material.

The sample taken for sequencing was peripheral blood. This TCR derives from a man aged 70 or older with acute or convalescent COVID-19. The V gene is TRBV9, the J gene TRBJ2-7; TRBD2 might be the D (5 bases). CDR3 amino acids: CASSVDPERGQYF. The CDR3 nucleotides are TGTGCCAGCAGCGTAGACCCAGAACGGGGGCAGTACTTC.